One and the same sample provided the 27 T cell receptor beta chains below, sequenced in a study of blood T cells in healthy people across ages (dated by TCRdb to 2013 to 2016). Library construction relied on 5' RACE. Data came from an Illumina HiSeq 2500. The second PCR ran for roughly 7 to 12 cycles and used a J-beta primer mix along with a sample-barcoded 5' primer. TCRdb's own reprocessing of the public reads used fastp at Q25 and MiXCR and kept productive beta chains. Every CDR3 protein is listed once, alongside the most common genes and DNA of its rows. The sample records 1 million or so distinct CDR3 sequences, less than 25% of which are singletons. Less than 0.85% of the sample is held by the ten biggest clonotypes. These data were likewise used in another study, on T cells of mothers and their children.

Input material: blood. The receptors derive from a girl aged 2 to 10 in good health.

The V call is TRBV7-3, the J call TRBJ2-5; 12 bases fit TRBD1. After removal of 4 bases from V and 5 bases from J, the junction contained 5 bases not matched to a gene. The CDR3 totals 15 residues. Germline V CDR1 and CDR2: SGHTA, FQGTGA. DNA for the CDR3: TGTGCCAGCAGCTCCGGGACAGGGGGCACGGAGACCCAGTACTTC. Translation: CASSSGTGGTETQYF.

This clonotype has a handful of counts. This chain links TRBV29-1 with TRBJ1-1; no definite D call. CDR3 size: 14 residues. Trimming left V 5 bases short and J 1 base short, with 14 bases between. CDR1 is SQVTM, CDR2 ANQGSEA, per germline. The CDR3 DNA is TGCAGCGTTTCCCCCCTCTCAGGGAACACTGAAGCTTTCTTT. Protein product: CSVSPLSGNTEAFF.

CDR3 amino acids: CASSSEGGSRVFF. The CDR3 DNA reads as TGTGCCAGTAGTTCCGAGGGAGGGAGTAGAGTGTTTTTT. This chain uses TRBV19 with TRBJ1-4; D unresolved. V lost 5 bases and J 15 bases, leaving 19 bases between the germline ends. The CDR3 extends over 13 amino acids. Germline V CDR1 and CDR2: LNHDA, SQIVND (reference sequence).

This clonotype was seen a handful of times. This chain uses TRBV12-5 with TRBJ2-4; 8 bases match TRBD2. Germline CDR1 LGHNT, CDR2 FRNRAP. CDR3 length: 11 amino acids. After removal of 6 bases from V and 8 bases from J, the junction contained 0 bases not matched to a gene. Here the CDR3 DNA reads TGTGCTAGTGGCGGGGGGGACATTCAGTACTTC. Protein: CASGGGDIQYF.

Written as DNA, the CDR3 is TGTGCCAGCAGTTTATATTTCTACGGGACAGAGGAAAACATTCAGTACTTC. As protein: CASSLYFYGTEENIQYF. The chain recombines TRBV27 with TRBJ2-4; 7 nucleotides line up with TRBD1. Trimming removed 1 base from V and 5 bases from J; junction bases left unmatched: 11. The CDR3 length is 17 residues. Per germline, CDR1 MNHEY and CDR2 SMNVEV (reference sequence).

This clonotype came up a few times. This rearrangement joins TRBV7-9 to TRBJ1-1; D is undetermined. In germline, CDR1 is SEHNR, CDR2 FQNEAQ (reference sequence). Trimming removed 4 bases from V and 4 bases from J, with 19 bases in between. The CDR3 is made up of 16 amino acids. The CDR3 region has the DNA TGTGCCAGCAGCTATAACCCAGATCGTCCGAGCACTGAAGCTTTCTTT. It yields the protein CASSYNPDRPSTEAFF. Full variable domain (remainder filled in from reference TRBV7-9 and TRBJ1-1): DTGVSQNPRHKITKRGQNVTFRCDPISEHNRLYWYRQTLGQGPEFLTYFQNEAQLEKSRLLSDRFSAERPKGSFSTLEIQRTEQGDSAMYLCASSYNPDRPSTEAFFGQGTRLTVV.

This clonotype was observed a handful of times. CDR3 in amino acids: CASSLEIWGSSYNEQFF. In DNA form, the CDR3 reads TGTGCCAGCAGCTTAGAGATTTGGGGGAGCTCCTACAATGAGCAGTTCTTC. V and J are TRBV7-9 and TRBJ2-1, with D perhaps being TRBD1 or TRBD2 (5 bases each). The CDR3 totals 17 residues. The V end was cut by 1 base, the J end by 0 bases, with 13 bases between. In germline, CDR1 is SEHNR, CDR2 FQNEAQ (reference sequence).

The chain combines TRBV20-1 with TRBJ2-1; D is uncertain. CDR3 length equals 13 residues. V lost 6 bases and J lost 0, with 9 bases in between. Germline CDR1 reads DFQATT; CDR2 reads SNEGSKA (reference sequence). CDR3 sequence (DNA): TGCAGTGCCCCTCGGAACTCCTACAATGAGCAGTTCTTC. This codes for CSAPRNSYNEQFF.

This clonotype was observed a handful of times. The chain employs TRBV10-2 and TRBJ2-5, with 7 bases that match TRBD2. The better agreement between TRBJ2-1 and the DNA end casts doubt on the J call. The CDR3 runs to 14 residues. Germline V gene lookup returns CDR1 WSHSY and CDR2 SAAADI. In DNA, the CDR3 is TGCGCCAGCAGTCCCAGACTAGCTCAAGATGAGCAGTTCTTC. Its protein is CASSPRLAQDEQFF.

A few counts support this clonotype. This rearrangement joins TRBV12-5 to TRBJ2-7, with 7 positions matching TRBD1. Germline trimming cut 6 bases from V and 2 bases from J; bases unmatched to any gene: 10. There are 15 residues in the CDR3. Germline-derived CDR1 and CDR2 are LGHNT and FRNRAP. CDR3 nucleotide sequence: TGTGCTAGTGGCCCCACAGGGGCCGGGACCTACGAGCAGTACTTC. Its translation is CASGPTGAGTYEQYF.

This clonotype was counted a few times. The rearrangement uses TRBV20-1 and TRBJ2-7; the D gene is possibly TRBD1 (5 bases). CDR1 is DFQATT, CDR2 SNEGSKA, per germline (reference sequence). The CDR3 spans 12 residues. V lost 4 bases and J lost 2, with 9 bases in between. The CDR3 region is CSAITGAYEQYF. CDR3 nucleotide sequence: TGCAGTGCTATAACAGGAGCCTACGAGCAGTACTTC.

The chain is built from TRBV27 and TRBJ1-5, with D perhaps TRBD1 (6 bases). Germline values: CDR1 MNHEY, CDR2 SMNVEV (reference sequence). CDR3 length equals 12 residues. V lost 6 bases to trimming and J lost 7 bases, with 10 bases between them. CDR3 in DNA: TGTGCCAGCAGAGGGGGGCGACAGCCCCAGCATTTT. Encoded protein: CASRGGRQPQHF.

This clonotype was observed a handful of times. The chain couples TRBV28 to TRBJ2-6; a possible D gene is TRBD1 (5 bases). Per germline, CDR1 MDHEN and CDR2 SYDVKM. The CDR3 covers 18 residues. Trimming left V 2 bases short and J 4 bases short, with 18 bases between. The CDR3 protein is CASSLTPGLRRGANVLTF. The CDR3 coding sequence is TGTGCCAGCAGTTTAACCCCAGGGCTCCGTAGGGGGGCCAACGTCCTGACTTTC.

This chain uses TRBV14 with TRBJ2-5; maybe TRBD2 (6 bases). The V gene lost 3 bases and the J gene lost 1 base, with 9 bases spanning the gap. The length of the CDR3 is 14 residues. CDR1 SGHDN and CDR2 FVKESK come from the germline V gene. Written as DNA, the CDR3 is TGTGCCAGCAGCCAGCTAGCGTTCCAAGAGACCCAGTACTTC. Translating it yields CASSQLAFQETQYF.

J is TRBJ2-3 and V is TRBV7-9, with a weak D call TRBD1 (6 bases). Germline V gene lookup returns CDR1 SEHNR and CDR2 FQNEAQ (reference sequence). This CDR3 contains 13 residues. V lost 4 bases to trimming and J lost 6 bases, with 11 bases between them. The CDR3 coding sequence is TGTGCCAGCAGCTGGACACAGGGCGATACGCAGTATTTT. Translation gives CASSWTQGDTQYF.

Here the CDR3 DNA reads TGTGCCAGCAGTATGAAGGGGAACTCCTACGAGCAGTACTTC. It encodes CASSMKGNSYEQYF. The chain uses TRBV27 and TRBJ2-1; TRBD1 might be the D (5 bases). The J call could be wrong; TRBJ2-7 is a better fit for the DNA end. The CDR3 has 14 residues. CDR1 is MNHEY, CDR2 SMNVEV, per germline (reference sequence).

This chain connects TRBV4-2 to TRBJ2-1; 8 bases line up with TRBD2. Near its end, the DNA agrees better with TRBJ2-5, so the J call may be wrong. The V gene's germline CDR1 is LGHNA and CDR2 YNFKEQ. This CDR3 has 15 residues. The CDR3 DNA sequence: TGTGCCAGCAGCCGGAACAGCGGGAGTCAAGAGACCCAGTACTTC. It codes for CASSRNSGSQETQYF.

This clonotype was detected only a few times. The chain joins TRBV5-1 to TRBJ1-3; the D gene is possibly TRBD1 (5 bases). The CDR3 is made up of 15 amino acids. Trimming cost V 0 bases and J 2 bases, with 9 bases left between them. Germline-derived CDR1 and CDR2 are SGHRS and YFSETQ. CDR3 bases: TGCGCCAGCAGCTTGGATGACAGCCCTGGAAACACCATATATTTT. Protein sequence: CASSLDDSPGNTIYF. Combining the CDR3 with reference TRBV5-1 and TRBJ1-3 gives the whole variable domain KAGVTQTPRYLIKTRGQQVTLSCSPISGHRSVSWYQQTPGQGLQFLFEYFSETQRNKGNFPGRFSGRQFSNSRSEMNVSTLELGDSALYLCASSLDDSPGNTIYFGEGSWLTVV.

This clonotype was counted a few times. V usage is TRBV27 and J usage is TRBJ2-7, with D uncertain. The CDR3 consists of 13 residues. V gave up 4 bases and J gave up 2 bases, with 9 bases separating them. CDR1 and CDR2 (germline): MNHEY, SMNVEV (reference sequence). Here the CDR3 reads CASSSGRTYEQYF. The CDR3 DNA follows: TGTGCCAGCAGTTCCGGTAGGACCTACGAGCAGTACTTC.

The chain employs TRBV27 and TRBJ2-7, with 8 positions matching TRBD2. Germline V gives CDR1 MNHEY, CDR2 SMNVEV (reference sequence). The CDR3 sequence is 14 residues long. With 5 bases clipped from V and 4 bases from J, the junction kept 7 bases outside the gene matches. The CDR3 coding sequence is TGTGCCAGCAGTCTCCGGGGGGGCCGGTACGAGCAGTACTTC. This sequence encodes CASSLRGGRYEQYF.

The rearrangement uses TRBV12-3 or TRBV12-4 and TRBJ2-7, with 8 bases lining up with TRBD2. After removal of 6 bases from V and 4 bases from J, the junction contained 8 bases not matched to a gene. The CDR3 length is 14 residues. In nucleotides, the CDR3 is TGTGCCAGCAGCTCGGGGGGGGACGGTTACGAGCAGTACTTC. It specifies CASSSGGDGYEQYF.

V is TRBV20-1 and J is TRBJ1-2, with D possibly TRBD1 on 6 matching bases. CDR1 is DFQATT, CDR2 SNEGSKA, per germline (reference sequence). This CDR3 is 16 amino acids long. V gave up 0 bases and J gave up 7 bases, with 21 bases separating them. CDR3 sequence: CSARDRNRVEGAGYTF. The CDR3 nucleotides read TGCAGTGCTAGAGATAGGAACAGGGTCGAAGGGGCTGGCTACACCTTC.

J is TRBJ2-5 and V is TRBV3-1, with no clear D. Germline CDR1 LGHDT, CDR2 YNNKEL (reference sequence). The V end was cut by 4 bases, the J end by 2 bases, with 14 bases between. The CDR3 is 15 residues long. CDR3 protein: CASSLPLEVQETQYF. The CDR3 DNA reads TGTGCCAGCAGCCTCCCCCTCGAGGTTCAAGAGACCCAGTACTTC.

The rearrangement joins TRBV7-3 to TRBJ2-3, with TRBD1 matching over 7 bases. There are 17 residues in the CDR3. V lost 3 bases, J lost 3 bases, and 12 bases stayed unmatched. The germline gives CDR1 SGHTA, CDR2 FQGTGA. The CDR3 spells CASSLRIIGTETDTQYF. The CDR3 DNA follows: TGTGCCAGCAGCTTGCGAATAATCGGGACAGAGACAGATACGCAGTATTTT.

The chain links TRBV6-5 to TRBJ2-4; D is possibly TRBD2 (6 bases). The V gene lost 5 bases and the J gene lost 0 bases, with 11 bases spanning the gap. Germline V gene sequence: CDR1 MNHEY, CDR2 SVGAGI. The CDR3 is 15 residues long. The CDR3 loop is CASSEGGIAKNIQYF. CDR3 coding DNA: TGTGCCAGCAGTGAGGGCGGGATAGCCAAAAACATTCAGTACTTC.

Comments on this clonotype: Because the CDR3 is missing its conserved closing phenylalanine or tryptophan, this is likely a read error. The CDR3 DNA follows: TGTGCCAGCAGCTTAACGGGACAGTCCTACGAGCAGTACCTC. It specifies CASSLTGQSYEQYL. The chain is built from TRBV7-3 and TRBJ2-7; 7 nucleotides line up with TRBD1. The V segment lost 0 bases and the J segment 1 base; nucleotides outside the gene matches: 0. This CDR3 is 14 amino acids long. The V gene's germline CDR1 is SGHTA and CDR2 FQGTGA.

The chain's CDR3 is CASSLIGTNQPQHF. The DNA for the CDR3 is TGTGCCAGCAGCTTGATCGGGACCAATCAGCCCCAGCATTTT. The chain joins TRBV5-6 to TRBJ1-5, with a possible D match to TRBD1 (5 bases). Looked up from germline, CDR1 is SGHDT and CDR2 is YYEEEE. The CDR3 runs 14 residues. The V gene lost 1 base and the J gene lost 3 bases, with 8 bases spanning the gap.